One and the same sample provided the 10 T cell receptor beta chains below, sequenced in a study of T cells after posttransplantation cyclophosphamide. Assay used: immunoSEQ multiplex PCR; TCRdb lists only in-frame clones, some missing. Listed for the sample are tens of thousands of clones, none seen a single time. The specimen sequenced was PBMCs. The origin of the receptors is a man over 45 in good health, CMV-negative, and a related stem cell transplant donor.

This clone was seen at least ten times. This chain uses TRBV29-1 with TRBJ1-1; D gene ambiguous. The CDR3 runs to 12 residues. CDR1 SQVTM and CDR2 ANQGSEA come from the germline V gene. V was trimmed by 6 bases and J by 0 bases, leaving 8 bases between them. CDR3 nucleotide sequence: TGCAGCGTCGGGGTTATGAACACTGAAGCTTTCTTT. Protein sequence: CSVGVMNTEAFF.

This clone was picked up many times. The chain combines TRBV18 with TRBJ1-5; D gene unclear. Germline CDR1 is KGHSH and CDR2 is LQKENI. V was pared by 0 bases and J by 4 bases, with 10 bases between. The CDR3 runs to 15 residues. The CDR3 reads CASSPPASSNQPQHF. CDR3 bases: TGTGCCAGCTCACCACCGGCTAGTTCAAATCAGCCCCAGCATTTT.

The sample holds many counts of this clone. In DNA, the CDR3 is TGTGCCAGCAGTCTCCAGGGGACAGATACGCAGTATTTT. Protein: CASSLQGTDTQYF. V and J are TRBV14 and TRBJ2-3; the D gene is possibly TRBD1 (6 bases). The CDR3 consists of 13 residues. V shed 6 bases and J shed 3 bases, with 10 bases lying between them. Germline V gives CDR1 SGHDN, CDR2 FVKESK. The full variable domain, its missing parts supplied by reference TRBV14 and TRBJ2-3, is EAGVTQFPSHSVIEKGQTVTLRCDPISGHDNLYWYRRVMGKEIKFLLHFVKESKQDESGMPNNRFLAERTGGTYSTLKVQPAELEDSGVYFCASSLQGTDTQYFGPGTRLTVL.

In its sample, this clone was seen many times. V usage is TRBV2 and J usage is TRBJ1-2; 7 positions agree with TRBD1. Germline trimming cut 6 bases from V and 3 bases from J; bases unmatched to any gene: 7. CDR1 is SNHLY and CDR2 is FYNNEI in the germline V gene. This CDR3 is 14 amino acids long. This CDR3 reads CASSRQGNYYGYTF. The CDR3 DNA sequence: TGTGCCAGCAGCCGACAGGGAAACTACTATGGCTACACCTTC. The full variable domain, rest sourced from reference TRBV2 and TRBJ1-2, is EPEVTQTPSHQVTQMGQEVILRCVPISNHLYFYWYRQILGQKVEFLVSFYNNEISEKSEIFDDQFSVERPDGSNFTLKIRSTKLEDSAMYFCASSRQGNYYGYTFGSGTRLTVV.

In its sample, this clone was seen many times. The chain is built from TRBV9 and TRBJ2-2; 8 bases are a match to TRBD1. Germline V lookup: CDR1 SGDLS, CDR2 YYNGEE. Trimming cost V 0 bases and J 7 bases; bases outside gene matches: 11. This CDR3 contains 17 residues. The CDR3 nucleotides read TGTGCCAGCAGCGTAGAGCCCGGGACAGGTACTGGCGGGGAGCTGTTTTTT. Its translation is CASSVEPGTGTGGELFF.

The chain is built from TRBV19 and TRBJ2-1; TRBD2 aligns across 7 bases. Trimming removed 7 bases from V and 9 bases from J; junction bases left unmatched: 12. Germline V gene lookup returns CDR1 LNHDA and CDR2 SQIVND (reference sequence). There are 14 residues in the CDR3. As DNA, the CDR3 is TGTGCCAGTAAGGTTGGAGCGGGAAACAGTGAGCAGTTCTTC. It codes for CASKVGAGNSEQFF.

This clone was seen a few times. The rearrangement uses TRBV6-5 and TRBJ1-2; 7 nucleotides match TRBD1. The CDR3 has 12 amino acids. The junction had 8 bases not matched to a gene; V was cut back by 6 bases and J by 10 bases. CDR1 and CDR2 (germline): MNHEY, SVGAGI. CDR3 coding DNA: TGTGCCAGCAGCGTGGTCGACAGGGCCTACACCTTC. The encoded protein is CASSVVDRAYTF.

The table lists this clone with many counts. J is TRBJ2-2 and V is TRBV5-3; 7 bases are shared with TRBD1. TRBV5-3 is assigned to the ORF class and has an uncertain function. The ends lost 4 bases at V and 3 bases at J; junction bases unmatched: 3. CDR3 length: 14 residues. The CDR3 DNA reads TGTGCCAGAAGCATAACAGGGGACACCGGGGAGCTGTTTTTT. This codes for CARSITGDTGELFF.

This clone was seen repeatedly, ten times or more. This chain uses TRBV19 with TRBJ1-2; tentative D call: TRBD1 (5 bases). Germline V gene sequence: CDR1 LNHDA, CDR2 SQIVND (reference sequence). Trimming shortened V by 6 bases and J by 6 bases, and 14 bases separated the two germline ends. The CDR3 is 13 residues long. The CDR3 protein is CASRGRWGDGYTF. CDR3 DNA: TGTGCCAGTAGAGGAAGGTGGGGGGATGGCTACACCTTC. The full variable domain, rest sourced from reference TRBV19 and TRBJ1-2, is DGGITQSPKYLFRKEGQNVTLSCEQNLNHDAMYWYRQDPGQGLRLIYYSQIVNDFQKGDIAEGYSVSREKKESFPLTVTSAQKNPTAFYLCASRGRWGDGYTFGSGTRLTVV.

This clone was seen repeatedly, ten times or more. The DNA for the CDR3 is TGTGCCAGCCAGCGGGACACTTACTACGAGCAGTACTTC. Residues: CASQRDTYYEQYF. The chain recombines TRBV5-4 with TRBJ2-7; tentatively, D is TRBD2 (7 bases). V shed 7 bases and J shed 3 bases, with 14 bases lying between them. This CDR3 spans 13 amino acids. Per the germline V gene, CDR1 is SGHNT and CDR2 is YYREEE (reference sequence).